The 22 T cell receptor beta chains below were found in one sample sequenced in a study of beta chain features in type 1 diabetes. Study conclusions and caveats: Among all four CD4+ subsets, Type 1 diabetes patients had TCRB CDR3s that were moderately but significantly shorter.

Which antigens these TCRs recognize remains unknown. The authors reverse transcribed all of the isolated RNA, so sequencing captured expressed TCRB transcripts. Repertoires were generated with immunoSEQ multiplex PCR, while TCRdb's copy carries only in-frame clones and drops some. The sample records around 25,000 clones, about 63% being singletons. The sample consisted of stem cell memory CD4+ T cells from blood. The receptors were sampled from a woman aged 40 to 50 with type 1 diabetes.

The chain links TRBV28 to TRBJ2-1; 10 bases fit TRBD1. CDR1 is MDHEN and CDR2 is SYDVKM in the germline V gene. Unmatched junction bases numbered 8, after V lost 3 bases and J lost 9 bases. The CDR3 spans 15 residues. CDR3 loop: CASSLGTGVISEQFF. The CDR3 region has the DNA TGTGCCAGCAGTTTGGGGACAGGGGTAATAAGTGAGCAGTTCTTC.

The chain couples TRBV7-2 to TRBJ2-5, with TRBD2 matching 9 bases. J gave up 1 base and V 1 base, and 4 bases lay outside the gene matches. The CDR3 spans 16 residues. Germline assignment: CDR1 SGHTA and CDR2 FQGNSA. The CDR3 DNA reads TGTGCCAGCAGCTTAGGGGCACTAGCGGGCCAAGAGACCCAGTACTTC. It is translated as CASSLGALAGQETQYF.

The chain uses TRBV18 and TRBJ1-2, with 9 bases lining up with TRBD1. This CDR3 contains 14 residues. After removal of 3 bases from V and 4 bases from J, the junction contained 3 bases not matched to a gene. CDR1 and CDR2 (germline): KGHSH, LQKENI. The CDR3 region is CASSPGTGFYGYTF. The CDR3, as DNA: TGTGCCAGCTCACCCGGGACAGGGTTCTATGGCTACACCTTC.

CDR3 bases: TGTGCCAGCAGCCCACACAGGGACGCAGGGAATCAGCCCCAGCATTTT. This translates into CASSPHRDAGNQPQHF. The chain couples TRBV7-8 to TRBJ1-5; D might be TRBD1 (6 bases). Germline assignment: CDR1 SGHVS and CDR2 FQNEAQ. This CDR3 spans 16 amino acids. Between the trimmed V and J ends, which lost 5 bases and 4 bases, there was a span of 18 bases.

This chain connects TRBV5-5 to TRBJ2-1, with 8 positions matching TRBD1. V was pared by 4 bases and J by 5 bases, with 8 bases of the junction left unmatched. Per the germline V gene, CDR1 is SGHKS and CDR2 is YYEKEE (reference sequence). The CDR3 covers 15 residues. The CDR3 protein is CASSPDRARDNEQFF. The CDR3 DNA reads TGTGCCAGCAGCCCGGACAGGGCCAGGGACAATGAGCAGTTCTTC.

This rearrangement joins TRBV19 to TRBJ1-3, with unresolved D. This CDR3 is built from 14 residues. Trimming cost V 7 bases and J 0 bases, with 10 bases left between them. The germline CDR1 and CDR2 sequences are LNHDA and SQIVND (reference sequence). The CDR3, as DNA: TGTGCCAGTACCTTCCGGGGCTCTGGAAACACCATATATTTT. Protein: CASTFRGSGNTIYF.

The rearrangement links TRBV7-3 to TRBJ2-6; TRBD1 might be the D (6 bases). CDR1 SGHTA and CDR2 FQGTGA come from the germline V gene. V shed 2 bases and J shed 2 bases, with 7 bases lying between them. This CDR3 contains 15 residues. The CDR3 spells CASSLQGPGANVLTF. CDR3 nucleotides: TGTGCCAGCAGCTTACAGGGGCCTGGGGCCAACGTCCTGACTTTC.

This CDR3 is CASSLDREVHEQFF. CDR3 coding DNA: TGTGCCAGCAGCCTGGACAGGGAAGTCCATGAGCAGTTCTTC. The V and J genes are TRBV7-9 and TRBJ2-1; TRBD1 matches 8 bases. Germline CDR1 SEHNR, CDR2 FQNEAQ (reference sequence). Losses at the gene ends were 5 bases for V and 8 bases for J; bases not matched to a gene: 8. This CDR3 contains 14 residues.

The chain combines TRBV28 with TRBJ2-3; TRBD2 matches at 9 bases. The length of the CDR3 is 17 residues. Germline CDR1 is MDHEN and CDR2 is SYDVKM. J lost 5 bases, V lost 6 bases, and 15 bases had no gene match. The CDR3 DNA is TGTGCCAGCAGCCCAAATTTTAGCGGGAGCCGTGGAGATACGCAGTATTTT. Its protein is CASSPNFSGSRGDTQYF.

The CDR3 DNA follows: TGTGCCAGCAGCGTACCGGGAGGGAAGGAGCAGTTCTTC. Translating gives CASSVPGGKEQFF. The chain uses TRBV9 and TRBJ2-1, with 8 bases identical to TRBD2. Trimming took 1 base from V and 10 from J; bases not matched to a gene: 4. CDR1 is SGDLS, CDR2 YYNGEE, per germline. The CDR3 sequence is 13 residues long.

V gene TRBV18 combines with J gene TRBJ1-2; 8 bases are shared with TRBD1. The V and J ends lost 0 bases and 12 bases, in that order; junction bases with no gene match: 6. This CDR3 is built from 13 residues. Germline lookup yields CDR1 KGHSH and CDR2 LQKENI. The DNA of the CDR3 is TGTGCCAGCTCACCACCGGGGAGACAGGGGAACACCTTC. Encoded protein: CASSPPGRQGNTF. Full variable domain (missing parts from reference TRBV18 and TRBJ1-2): NAGVMQNPRHLVRRRGQEARLRCSPMKGHSHVYWYRQLPEEGLKFMVYLQKENIIDESGMPKERFSAEFPKEGPSILRIQQVVRGDSAAYFCASSPPGRQGNTFGSGTRLTVV.

CDR3: CASGDRQMSEKLFF. The DNA of the CDR3 is TGTGCCAGCGGTGACCGACAGATGTCTGAAAAACTGTTTTTT. The rearrangement joins TRBV6-6 to TRBJ1-4, with D possibly TRBD1 on 5 matching bases. Trimming took 8 bases from V and 7 from J, leaving 17 bases between them. The germline V gene encodes CDR1 MNHNY and CDR2 SVGAGI (reference sequence). The CDR3 extends over 14 amino acids.

This clone was seen just once. The rearrangement joins TRBV7-8 to TRBJ1-4, with 9 bases matching TRBD1. Germline CDR1 reads SGHVS; CDR2 reads FQNEAQ. V trimming: 1 base; J trimming: 8 bases; junction bases outside the gene matches: 11. This CDR3 is 17 amino acids long. CDR3 region: CASSLGGGQGRKEKLFF. CDR3 in DNA: TGTGCCAGCAGCTTAGGGGGAGGACAGGGGAGGAAAGAAAAACTGTTTTTT.

The rearrangement links TRBV28 to TRBJ1-1; 9 bases are shared with TRBD1. With 3 bases clipped from V and 0 bases from J, the junction kept 5 bases outside the gene matches. The CDR3 has 16 amino acids. The V gene's germline CDR1 is MDHEN and CDR2 SYDVKM. Here the CDR3 reads CASSFHGQGLNTEAFF. CDR3 DNA: TGTGCCAGCAGTTTCCACGGACAGGGGCTGAACACTGAAGCTTTCTTT.

The chain joins TRBV10-3 to TRBJ2-3; TRBD1 matches at 7 bases. The CDR3 covers 15 residues. Germline V CDR1 and CDR2: ENHRY, SYGVKD. The trim removed 8 bases at V and 2 bases at J, leaving 10 bases unmatched. In nucleotides, the CDR3 is TGTGCCATCGCCCGCACAGGGGACCCCACAGATACGCAGTATTTT. It is translated as CAIARTGDPTDTQYF.

This chain uses TRBV7-2 with TRBJ1-4, with D unresolved. The V end was cut by 3 bases, the J end by 6 bases, with 8 bases between. Germline values: CDR1 SGHTA, CDR2 FQGNSA. The CDR3 has 13 residues. CDR3 sequence: CASSFDRDEKLFF. The CDR3 coding sequence is TGTGCCAGCAGCTTCGACCGGGATGAAAAACTGTTTTTT.

V gene TRBV19 combines with J gene TRBJ1-1, with D perhaps matching TRBD1 (5 bases). The V end was cut by 8 bases, the J end by 4 bases, with 11 bases between. CDR1 LNHDA and CDR2 SQIVND come from the germline V gene (reference sequence). This CDR3 contains 12 residues. The CDR3 here is CASGAGGTEAFF. The CDR3 coding sequence is TGTGCCAGTGGCGCGGGGGGCACTGAAGCTTTCTTT.

DNA for the CDR3: TGTGCCAGCAGCTTCGGACTAGCGCGCAATGAGCAGTTCTTC. As protein: CASSFGLARNEQFF. The chain combines TRBV11-3 with TRBJ2-1, with 9 bases identical to TRBD2. Germline V gene lookup returns CDR1 SGHNT and CDR2 YENEEA. The V and J ends lost 3 bases and 6 bases, in that order; junction bases with no gene match: 3. The CDR3 covers 14 residues.

The chain is built from TRBV5-1 and TRBJ2-7; 7 bases fit TRBD1. The CDR3 totals 15 residues. Per the germline V gene, CDR1 is SGHRS and CDR2 is YFSETQ. V trimming: 2 bases; J trimming: 1 base; junction bases outside the gene matches: 6. CDR3 sequence (DNA): TGCGCCAGCAGCTTAAGAATGACAGGGTCCTACGAGCAGTACTTC. Protein product: CASSLRMTGSYEQYF.

In its sample, this clone was seen once. The V and J genes are TRBV7-9 and TRBJ1-2, with D uncertain. The CDR3 contains 14 residues. Trimming removed 2 bases from V and 4 bases from J, with 11 bases in between. Looked up from germline, CDR1 is SEHNR and CDR2 is FQNEAQ (reference sequence). CDR3 nucleotide sequence: TGTGCCAGCAGCTTATCCTCTTACGGCTATGGCTACACCTTC. This sequence encodes CASSLSSYGYGYTF.

The chain combines TRBV19 with TRBJ1-5; TRBD1 might be the D (5 bases). The ends were cut back, 8 bases at V and 0 bases at J, with 11 bases in the middle. The germline V gene encodes CDR1 LNHDA and CDR2 SQIVND (reference sequence). This CDR3 is built from 14 residues. This chain's CDR3 is CASLDSYSNQPQHF. The CDR3 DNA sequence: TGTGCCAGTCTAGACAGCTATAGCAATCAGCCCCAGCATTTT. The full variable domain, its missing parts supplied by reference TRBV19 and TRBJ1-5, is DGGITQSPKYLFRKEGQNVTLSCEQNLNHDAMYWYRQDPGQGLRLIYYSQIVNDFQKGDIAEGYSVSREKKESFPLTVTSAQKNPTAFYLCASLDSYSNQPQHFGDGTRLSIL.

This chain connects TRBV5-4 to TRBJ2-2; D call uncertain. Germline loops: CDR1 SGHNT, CDR2 YYREEE (reference sequence). The V end was cut by 2 bases, the J end by 1 base, with 6 bases between. There are 14 residues in the CDR3. CDR3 loop: CASSFLGNTGELFF. In DNA form, the CDR3 reads TGTGCCAGCAGCTTCCTAGGGAACACCGGGGAGCTGTTTTTT.